Below, 24 T cell receptor beta chains from the same sample are listed, as sequenced in a study of molecular identifiers for immune sequencing clone quantification. TCRdb itself ran the PCR reads through MiXCR, one entry per CDR3 protein. The sample consists of about half a million distinct CDR3 sequences, 25% of them appearing once. Source material: naive CD8+ T cells from blood, with Jurkat cell RNA spiked in. Subset given: FACS-sorted CD8+CD4-CCR7+CD45RA+ naive T cells. These receptors were taken from a human donor in good health. Some libraries in this study had Jurkat cell RNA spiked in.

Comment on this clonotype: This could be a read error, since a much larger clone is one nucleotide away. This sequence joins TRBV7-2 and TRBJ2-3; D might be TRBD1 or TRBD2, each matching 5 bases. Germline V gene lookup returns CDR1 SGHTA and CDR2 FQGNSA. The CDR3 covers 17 residues. CDR3 in DNA: TGTGCCAGCAGCACCCCTCTGGACGGAGGATCGACAGATAGGCAGTATTTT. It translates to CASSTPLDGGSTDRQYF.

This rearrangement joins TRBV20-1 to TRBJ2-7; D remains unclear. V was trimmed by 0 bases and J by 3 bases, leaving 15 bases between them. The CDR3 has 15 amino acids. CDR1 is DFQATT and CDR2 is SNEGSKA in the germline V gene (reference sequence). The CDR3 DNA is TGCAGTGCTAGAGATTCGGACCAGGTCTACTACGAGCAGTACTTC. Residues: CSARDSDQVYYEQYF.

The rearrangement links TRBV7-9 to TRBJ2-7; maybe TRBD1 (5 bases). The CDR3 extends over 16 amino acids. Germline lookup yields CDR1 SEHNR and CDR2 FQNEAQ (reference sequence). V was cut by 5 bases and J by 2 bases, with 19 bases left in between. For the CDR3, the DNA is TGTGCCAGCAGCGCACGAGTAAGCAGGGTCCCCTACGAGCAGTACTTC. This sequence encodes CASSARVSRVPYEQYF.

In this sample, this clonotype turned up a few times. The CDR3 DNA reads TGTGCCAGCAGCCAAGAGAGGGGACCGCCGACTAACAAGAACAATGAGCAGTTCTTC. Translation: CASSQERGPPTNKNNEQFF. V usage is TRBV14 and J usage is TRBJ2-1; the D call may be TRBD1 or TRBD2 (5 bases each). Between the trimmed V and J ends, which lost 0 bases and 5 bases, there was a span of 23 bases. This CDR3 comprises 19 residues. The germline V gene encodes CDR1 SGHDN and CDR2 FVKESK.

This clonotype was detected only once. A much larger clone differs from this one at a single base, so this may be a read error. The genes are TRBV5-6 and TRBJ2-5; no definite D call. Per germline, CDR1 SGHDT and CDR2 YYEEEE. CDR3 length: 14 amino acids. DNA for the CDR3: TGTGCCAACAGCTTGGGCCGCGCCCAGGAGACCCAGTACTTC. Its protein is CANSLGRAQETQYF.

On this clonotype itself: This may come from a read error, since a much larger clone is one base off. This chain links TRBV20-1 with TRBJ2-7, with D uncertain. V dropped 6 bases and J dropped 5 bases, with 11 bases sitting between them. Germline values: CDR1 DFQATT, CDR2 SNEGSKA (reference sequence). This CDR3 is built from 11 residues. CDR3 sequence (DNA): TGCAGTGCGATGCCAGGTCACGAGCAGTACTTC. It specifies CSAMPGHEQYF.

The DNA for the CDR3 is TGCAGCGTTGAGGGACAGGGGGACGGGATTCTTAATGAGCAGTTCTTC. It specifies CSVEGQGDGILNEQFF. V is TRBV29-1 and J is TRBJ2-1, with 11 bases identical to TRBD1. The J segment lost 7 bases and the V segment lost 3 bases, leaving 11 bases of the junction unmatched. Germline V lookup: CDR1 SQVTM, CDR2 ANQGSEA. The CDR3 covers 16 residues.

About this clonotype: At one end the junction does not follow the germline gene, possibly because of a read error. The genes are TRBV5-1 and TRBJ1-5; 8 bases agree with TRBD1. The CDR3 covers 14 residues. Germline V gene lookup returns CDR1 SGHRS and CDR2 YFSETQ. The CDR3 nucleotides read TGCGCCAGCAGCCGGGACAGGTCGAATCAGCACCAGCATTTT. Encoded protein: CASSRDRSNQHQHF.

Notes on this clonotype: This may be a read error: a much more frequent sequence differs by one nucleotide. The genes are TRBV5-6 and TRBJ1-1; D may be TRBD1 (5 bases). Germline V CDR1 and CDR2: SGHDT, YYEEEE. CDR3 length: 14 amino acids. V lost 1 base and J lost 6, with 13 bases in between. This chain's CDR3 is CASSLLRGVAEAFF. The CDR3 DNA sequence: TGTGCCAGCAGCTTGCTAAGGGGAGTCGCTGAAGCTTTCTTT.

The chain joins TRBV27 to TRBJ2-1; 7 bases align to TRBD1. V shed 6 bases and J 7 bases; nucleotides not matched to a gene: 15. Germline V CDR1 and CDR2: MNHEY, SMNVEV (reference sequence). This CDR3 region has 16 residues. The CDR3 bases are TGTGCCAGCAGCCTATACTCCCGACAGGGAATAAATGAGCAGTTCTTC. Translation gives CASSLYSRQGINEQFF.

The chain couples TRBV5-1 to TRBJ2-7; 7 bases map to TRBD1. Germline CDR1 SGHRS, CDR2 YFSETQ. CDR3 length: 15 amino acids. V trimming: 5 bases; J trimming: 4 bases; junction bases outside the gene matches: 12. The CDR3 spells CASSNIQTGSYEQYF. The DNA for the CDR3 is TGCGCCAGCAGTAACATCCAGACAGGGTCTTACGAGCAGTACTTC.

As to this clonotype: A clone one base away is much larger, so this may be a read error. This is likely a read error, given that the CDR3 carries no conserved phenylalanine or tryptophan at its end. V is TRBV12-3 or TRBV12-4 and J is TRBJ2-3; 10 nucleotides match TRBD2. The length of the CDR3 is 15 residues. V lost 6 bases and J lost 2; bases outside the gene matches: 5. In nucleotides, the CDR3 is TGTGCCAGCAGCTCAACTAGCGGGGACACAGATACGCAGTATTTA. Translated, it gives CASSSTSGDTDTQYL.

With regard to this clonotype: A much more abundant neighbour one base away suggests this may be a read error. The chain joins TRBV7-9 to TRBJ2-5; D is undetermined. The CDR3 has 14 amino acids. Germline V gives CDR1 SEHNR, CDR2 FQNEAQ (reference sequence). CDR3 in amino acids: CASSLVQIQEAQYF. The CDR3 DNA reads as TGTGCCAGCAGCTTAGTGCAGATCCAAGAGGCCCAGTACTTC.

This clonotype was found many times. CDR3: CASSIDPRGGQETQYF. CDR3 coding DNA: TGTGCCAGTAGTATAGATCCCCGAGGAGGCCAAGAGACCCAGTACTTC. The chain links TRBV19 to TRBJ2-5; D is perhaps TRBD2 (5 bases). The germline V and J ends were trimmed by 0 bases and 1 base, with 12 bases remaining between them. The CDR3 is 16 amino acids. Germline lookup yields CDR1 LNHDA and CDR2 SQIVND (reference sequence).

Only a few counts were recorded for this clonotype. This chain joins TRBV20-1 and TRBJ2-4, with 7 bases matching TRBD1. J lost 0 bases, V lost 6 bases, and 20 bases had no gene match. The germline V gene has CDR1 DFQATT and CDR2 SNEGSKA (reference sequence). This CDR3 contains 19 residues. CDR3 sequence reads: CSAPSQLGQGDIAKNIQYF. DNA for the CDR3: TGCAGTGCCCCCTCTCAACTGGGCCAGGGGGACATAGCCAAAAACATTCAGTACTTC.

This clonotype was picked up many times. The DNA of the CDR3 is TGTGCCAGCAGTCCCTCAGGGTCAGATACGCAGTATTTT. Its translation: CASSPSGSDTQYF. The V gene is TRBV28, the J gene TRBJ2-3, with TRBD1 as a possible D gene (5 bases). Germline V lookup: CDR1 MDHEN, CDR2 SYDVKM. With 5 bases removed from V and 4 bases from J, the gap between germline ends came to 10 bases. This CDR3 has 13 residues.

The gene calls are TRBV7-9 and TRBJ1-4, with D uncertain. This CDR3 has 13 amino acids. Between the trimmed V and J ends, which lost 5 bases and 6 bases, there was a span of 10 bases. The germline gives CDR1 SEHNR, CDR2 FQNEAQ (reference sequence). The CDR3 here is CASSNTDHEKLFF. The CDR3 DNA follows: TGTGCCAGCAGCAACACCGACCATGAAAAACTGTTTTTT.

The rearrangement uses TRBV7-2 and TRBJ2-2; 13 bases align to TRBD2. Trimming took 3 bases from V and 4 from J; bases not matched to a gene: 5. Germline lookup yields CDR1 SGHTA and CDR2 FQGNSA. The CDR3 extends over 17 amino acids. The CDR3 sequence: CASSFRTSGSGTGELFF. The CDR3 coding sequence is TGTGCCAGCAGCTTTCGGACTAGCGGGAGTGGCACCGGGGAGCTGTTTTTT. Together with reference TRBV7-2 and TRBJ2-2, the CDR3 gives the full variable domain: GAGVSQSPSNKVTEKGKDVELRCDPISGHTALYWYRQSLGQGLEFLIYFQGNSAPDKSGLPSDRFSAERTGGSVSTLTIQRTQQEDSAVYLCASSFRTSGSGTGELFFGEGSRLTVL.

This clonotype was detected a few times. The chain couples TRBV27 to TRBJ2-7, with D unclear. This CDR3 spans 14 amino acids. Trimming shortened V by 6 bases and J by 4 bases, and 16 bases separated the two germline ends. The germline V gene encodes CDR1 MNHEY and CDR2 SMNVEV (reference sequence). The CDR3 DNA follows: TGTGCCAGCAGCTTAAAGGGCGGTCGGTACGAGCAGTACTTC. This gives the protein CASSLKGGRYEQYF.

The chain links TRBV6-1 to TRBJ2-7; D is tentatively TRBD1 or TRBD2 (6 bases each). CDR3 size: 16 residues. CDR1 and CDR2 from the germline V gene are MNHNS and SASEGT. V was clipped by 1 base and J by 2 bases, with 15 bases between them. CDR3 DNA: TGTGCCAGCAGTGAAGATCGCTGGGGGGCCCCCTACGAGCAGTACTTC. This encodes CASSEDRWGAPYEQYF.

This clonotype occurred many times. V gene TRBV28 combines with J gene TRBJ1-1; D gene uncertain. The germline gives CDR1 MDHEN, CDR2 SYDVKM. CDR3 length: 14 amino acids. V lost 6 bases to trimming and J lost 6 bases, with 17 bases between them. The CDR3 region has the DNA TGTGCCAGCAGCCCAAGGGAGCAGGCCCCTGAAGCTTTCTTT. It is translated as CASSPREQAPEAFF.

This clonotype was counted many times. This chain links TRBV5-1 with TRBJ2-7; weak D call: TRBD2 (6 bases). The CDR3 consists of 15 residues. V was trimmed by 0 bases and J by 6 bases, leaving 16 bases between them. Germline values: CDR1 SGHRS, CDR2 YFSETQ. The CDR3 region is CASSLGTLAGPEQYF. CDR3 in DNA: TGCGCCAGCAGCTTGGGCACTCTGGCGGGACCCGAGCAGTACTTC.

This sequence joins TRBV7-6 and TRBJ1-3, with 11 bases matching TRBD1. Looked up from germline, CDR1 is SGHVS and CDR2 is FNYEAQ. The CDR3 is 20 residues long. Trimming cost V 5 bases and J 1 base; bases outside gene matches: 16. CDR3 region: CASSAPRDRGWPVSGNTIYF. The CDR3 coding sequence is TGTGCCAGCAGCGCCCCCCGGGACAGGGGGTGGCCCGTTTCTGGAAACACCATATATTTT. Together with reference TRBV7-6 and TRBJ1-3, the CDR3 gives the full variable domain: GAGVSQSPRYKVTKRGQDVALRCDPISGHVSLYWYRQALGQGPEFLTYFNYEAQQDKSGLPNDRFSAERPEGSISTLTIQRTEQRDSAMYRCASSAPRDRGWPVSGNTIYFGEGSWLTVV.

This clonotype was counted at least ten times. V and J are TRBV5-8 and TRBJ2-1; 8 bases line up with TRBD1. The V segment lost 4 bases and the J segment 6 bases; nucleotides outside the gene matches: 12. The CDR3 spans 16 residues. Germline V gives CDR1 SGHTS, CDR2 YDEGEE. CDR3 residues: CASSPSGRGQGNEQFF. The CDR3 DNA sequence: TGTGCCAGCAGCCCGAGCGGCAGGGGGCAGGGCAATGAGCAGTTCTTC.